The subject of this entry is one T cell receptor (beta chain). This clone was seen more than once but under ten times. Its antigen target is currently unknown. No much larger clonotype is one base removed from it; base qualities were not supplied. The data were taken from a study of T cell changes during pregnancy in multiple sclerosis (dated by TCRdb to about 2019). Regarding the complete study: In women with multiple sclerosis, the researchers looked at how the T cell repertoire shifted as pregnancy progressed.

The library was produced with the immunoSEQ multiplex PCR assay. TCRdb limited this immuneACCESS table to in-frame rearrangements with V and J called. A share of clones is missing; checked studies link under half to unresolved V genes, and the rest is unexplained. Across this sample there are approximately 50,000 clones, with about nine tenths seen only once. The ten biggest clones cover 1% to 1.5% of the sample. Reading from cysteine to phenylalanine, the CDR3 counts 13 amino acids. The sequence is cut down to CDR3 DNA, 39 bases in frame from base 1. V lost 4 bases and J lost 7 bases, and the count of bases not matched to a germline gene is 8. The germline V gene (reference sequence) yields SGHNT for CDR1 and YYREEE for CDR2.

The sequencing here drew on peripheral blood, taken in the second trimester of pregnancy. The source is a female donor with multiple sclerosis, enrolled in a pregnancy study. The rearranged segments are TRBV5-4 and TRBJ2-7; the central 7 bases match TRBD1. The CDR3 region: CASSPSGTEEQYF. The DNA reads TGTGCCAGCAGCCCTTCCGGGACAGAGGAGCAGTACTTC. This CDR3, with the reference TRBV5-4 and TRBJ2-7 proteins standing in past its ends, gives the full variable domain ETGVTQSPTHLIKTRGQQVTLRCSSQSGHNTVSWYQQALGQGPQFIFQYYREEENGRGNFPPRFSGLQFPNYSSELNVNALELDDSALYLCASSPSGTEEQYFGPGTRLTVT.